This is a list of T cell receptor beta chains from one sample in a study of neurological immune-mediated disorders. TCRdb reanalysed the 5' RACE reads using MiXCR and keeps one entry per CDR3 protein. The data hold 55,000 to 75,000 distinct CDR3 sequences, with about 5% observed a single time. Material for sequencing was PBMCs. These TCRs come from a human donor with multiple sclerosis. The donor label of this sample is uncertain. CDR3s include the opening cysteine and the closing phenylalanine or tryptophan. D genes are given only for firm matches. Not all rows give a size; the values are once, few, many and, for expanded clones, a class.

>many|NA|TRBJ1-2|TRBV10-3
TGTGCCATCAGTTCAGGGTCTAACTATGGCTACACCTTC
CAISSGSNYGYTF
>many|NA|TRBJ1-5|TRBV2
TGTGCCAGCAGTGCCTTGGGGTATCGGCAGCCCCAGCATTTT
CASSALGYRQPQHF
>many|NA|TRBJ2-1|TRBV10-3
TGTGCCATCTTGGACGACAGATACAATGAGCAGTTCTTC
CAILDDRYNEQFF
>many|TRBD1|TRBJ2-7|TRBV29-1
TGCAGCGTTGGAGGTATACGGACAGGGGACCCCTACGAGCAGTACTTC
CSVGGIRTGDPYEQYF
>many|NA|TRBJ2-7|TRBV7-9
TGTGCCAGCAGCTTAGTCTCCTACGAGCAGTACTTC
CASSLVSYEQYF
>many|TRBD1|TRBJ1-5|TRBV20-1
TGCAGTGCTACCGGGACAGGGGGCTATCAGCCCCAGCATTTT
CSATGTGGYQPQHF
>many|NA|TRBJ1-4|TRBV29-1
TGCAGCGTTGAAGATCCCTTCAAGGAAAAACTGTTTTTT
CSVEDPFKEKLFF
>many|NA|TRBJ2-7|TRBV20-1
TGCAGTGCTAGAGATCCTGGACTTGACTACGAGCAGTACTTC
CSARDPGLDYEQYF
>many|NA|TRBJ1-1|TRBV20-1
TGCAGTGTCCGCCGGGGGTTTGGGGCTTTCTTT
CSVRRGFGAFF
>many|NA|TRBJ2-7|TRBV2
TGTGCCGGGTGCCCCAGGGATTTAGGCTACGAGCAGTACTTC
CAGCPRDLGYEQYF
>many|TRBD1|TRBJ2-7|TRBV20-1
TGCAGTGCTGGAAAGACAGGGTCTCCCTACGAGCAGTACTTC
CSAGKTGSPYEQYF
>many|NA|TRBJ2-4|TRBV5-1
TGCGCCAGCAGCCGGACGCCAGGGGTAGGGAACATTCAGTACTTC
CASSRTPGVGNIQYF
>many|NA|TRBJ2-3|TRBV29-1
TGCAGCGTTGAACGGCGGGTTCAGACGGATACGCAGTATTTT
CSVERRVQTDTQYF
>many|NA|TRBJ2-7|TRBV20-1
TGCAGTGCGACCCGAACAGGCTACGAGCAGTACTTC
CSATRTGYEQYF
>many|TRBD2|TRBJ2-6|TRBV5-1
TGCGCCAGCAGCTTGGGTGCGGGAGCTGGGGCCAACGTCCTGACTTTC
CASSLGAGAGANVLTF
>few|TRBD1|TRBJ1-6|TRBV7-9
TGTGCCAGCAGCTTTCGGGGGACAGGGTTCCGGTCACCCCTCCACTTT
CASSFRGTGFRSPLHF
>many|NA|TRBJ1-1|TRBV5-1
TGCGCCAGCAGCTACACAGGGATTTCTGAAGCTTTCTTT
CASSYTGISEAFF
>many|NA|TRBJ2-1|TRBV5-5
TGTGCCAGCAGCTCCCGACAGGAGCAGTTCTTC
CASSSRQEQFF
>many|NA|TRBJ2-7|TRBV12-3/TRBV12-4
TGTGCCAGCAGTTTAGCGCAGGGTTCCAAGTACGAGCAGTACTTC
CASSLAQGSKYEQYF
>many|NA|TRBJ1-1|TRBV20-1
TGCAGTGCTAGTAATCAAGAGGCCCGGGGCCCTGAAGCTTTCTTT
CSASNQEARGPEAFF
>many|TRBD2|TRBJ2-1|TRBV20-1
TGCAGTGCTAGGAGTGCGGGGGGGACCTATTACAATGAGCAGTTCTTC
CSARSAGGTYYNEQFF
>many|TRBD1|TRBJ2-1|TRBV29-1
TGCAGCGCCGGACAGGGGGCAGGTGAGCAGTTCTTC
CSAGQGAGEQFF
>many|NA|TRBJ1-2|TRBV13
TGTGCCAGCAGCTTCGGGACCACCAATTATGGCTACACCTTC
CASSFGTTNYGYTF
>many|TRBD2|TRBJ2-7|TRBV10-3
TGTGCCATCAGTGAGATAGCGGGGGGGCAGAACGAGCAGTACTTC
CAISEIAGGQNEQYF
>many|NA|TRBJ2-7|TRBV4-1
TGCGCCAGCAGCCAATTCGGGAACGAGCAGTACTTC
CASSQFGNEQYF
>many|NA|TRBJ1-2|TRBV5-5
TGTGCCAGCAGCTTGAATAAAAGGACACCCTCCCCGAACTATGGCTACACCTTC
CASSLNKRTPSPNYGYTF
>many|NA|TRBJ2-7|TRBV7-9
TGTGCCAGCAGCTTAGGGGCTTCCCACGAGCAGTACTTC
CASSLGASHEQYF
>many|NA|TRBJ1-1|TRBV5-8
TGTGCCAGCGAGGTGGGGGAAACGAACACTGAAGCTTTCTTT
CASEVGETNTEAFF
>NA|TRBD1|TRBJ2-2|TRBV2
TGTGCCAGCAGTGAAGAGGGACAGGGGATCGGGGAGCTGTTTTTT
CASSEEGQGIGELFF
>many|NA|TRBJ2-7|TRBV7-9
TGTGCCAGCAGCTTTGAGGATCCCTACGAGCAGTACTTC
CASSFEDPYEQYF
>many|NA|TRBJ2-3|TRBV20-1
TGCAGTGCTGGGTGGGGTTTAACTGCAGATACGCAGTATTTT
CSAGWGLTADTQYF
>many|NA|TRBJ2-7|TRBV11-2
TGTGCCAGCAGCTCCTTGACAGGCTCCTACGAGCAGTACTTC
CASSSLTGSYEQYF
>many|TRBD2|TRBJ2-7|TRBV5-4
TGTGCCAGCAGCTTTTTCAGCGGGGGCCGCGAGCAGTACTTC
CASSFFSGGREQYF
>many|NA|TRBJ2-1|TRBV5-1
TGCGCCAGCCGAAGGGACGCCTACAATGAGCAGTTCTTC
CASRRDAYNEQFF
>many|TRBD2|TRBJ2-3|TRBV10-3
TGTGCCATCAGTCCTAGCGGGGGCACAGATACGCAGTATTTT
CAISPSGGTDTQYF
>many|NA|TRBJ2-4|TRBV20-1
TGCAGTGCCGAGACAGGATTAGCCAAAAACATTCAGTACTTC
CSAETGLAKNIQYF
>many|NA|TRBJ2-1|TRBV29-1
TGCAGCGTTAAGACCCCCCTTGGATGGGAGCAGTTCTTC
CSVKTPLGWEQFF
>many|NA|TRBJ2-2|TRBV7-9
TGTGCCAGCAGCCCTAGTTACCCCAGGGGATACACCGGGGAGCTGTTTTTT
CASSPSYPRGYTGELFF
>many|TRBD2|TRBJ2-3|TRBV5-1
TGCGCCAGCAGCTTGGCCGGGGTCCGGCGGGGGGGCACAGATACGCAGTATTTT
CASSLAGVRRGGTDTQYF
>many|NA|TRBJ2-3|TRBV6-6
TGTGCCAGCAGTTACTCCCAGCGAATCACAGATACGCAGTATTTT
CASSYSQRITDTQYF
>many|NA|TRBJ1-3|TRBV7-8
TGTGCCAGCAGCCGACAGAGCTCTGGAAACACCATATATTTT
CASSRQSSGNTIYF
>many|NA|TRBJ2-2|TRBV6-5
TGTGCCAGCAGTCCCTCCACCGGGGAGCTGTTTTTT
CASSPSTGELFF
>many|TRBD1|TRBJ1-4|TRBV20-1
TGCAGTGCTAGAGGGCACCACAGGGGCGGAACTAATGAAAAACTGTTTTTT
CSARGHHRGGTNEKLFF
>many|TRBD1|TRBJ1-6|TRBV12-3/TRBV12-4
TGTGCCAGCAGTCCGGGGACAGGGCTTAGCTCCTATAATTCACCCCTCCACTTT
CASSPGTGLSSYNSPLHF
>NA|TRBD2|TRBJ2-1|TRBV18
TGTGCCAGCTCACCACCCGGCGGGGGGGCCTACAATGAGCAGTTCTTC
CASSPPGGGAYNEQFF
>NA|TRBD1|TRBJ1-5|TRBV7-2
TGTGCCAGCCGGCAGACAGGGAATGGGCAGCCCCAGCATTTT
CASRQTGNGQPQHF
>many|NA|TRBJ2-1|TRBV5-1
TGCGCCAGCAGCTTGCGGGAGTACAATGAGCAGTTCTTC
CASSLREYNEQFF
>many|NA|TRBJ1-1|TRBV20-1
TGCAGTGCTCCTCGCGGCTTTGAAGCTTTCTTT
CSAPRGFEAFF